This T cell receptor (beta chain) was captured by sequencing in a study of blood T cell repertoires in COVID-19. On the study more broadly: There were acute and convalescent COVID-19 samples, and they came from the United States, Italy and Spain. In each case, the material was cDNA or gDNA derived from T cells, B-cell-depleted T cells, or PBMCs.

The J segment lost 9 bases and the V segment lost 0 bases, leaving 6 bases of the junction unmatched. In germline, CDR1 is LNHDA, CDR2 SQIVND (reference sequence). The CDR3 runs to 15 residues. Here immunoSEQ multiplex PCR was the method, and the copy in TCRdb shows in-frame clones only, minus some. Among 150,000 to 180,000 clones, 91% were seen once, and the ten largest hold 0.5% to 0.6%. This clone came up once. The V call is TRBV19, the J call TRBJ2-1; 9 positions match TRBD1. This sequence originates from a man in his fifties with acute or convalescent COVID-19. Sequenced sample: peripheral blood. The CDR3 loop is CASSIEGTGRGEQFF. The CDR3 nucleotides read TGTGCCAGTAGTATAGAGGGGACAGGGAGGGGTGAGCAGTTCTTC.